This T cell receptor beta chain was sequenced for a study of shared clonotypes between healthy human individuals. General study results and limits: The rarefaction results pointed to incomplete sorted-subset sequencing despite large depth. Generation probability values for non-shared clonotypes were lower than those for clonotypes shared by all four donors. Since donors were few, the genetic and exposure-history diversity represented was limited.

Losses at the gene ends were 2 bases for V and 2 bases for J; bases not matched to a gene: 5. CDR1 LGHNA and CDR2 YNFKEQ come from the germline V gene. This CDR3 has 17 amino acids. On this clone itself: Its antigen remains unidentified.

Splitting of each subset's genomic DNA was done evenly across several immunoSEQ plates. Using immunoSEQ multiplex PCR, the repertoire was profiled, and TCRdb retains in-frame clones only, with some absent. The repertoire includes 600,000 to 750,000 clones, around 72% of them detected once, and around 2% sits in the top ten. The sequencing input was memory CD4+ T cells sorted from blood. The subset denotes: CD45RA-negative fraction. This receptor was taken from a woman between 25 and 40 years old in good health. The chain links TRBV4-2 to TRBJ2-1, with TRBD2 matching 11 bases. The CDR3 coding sequence is TGTGCCAGCAGCCAAATACTAGCGGGAGCCACCTACAATGAGCAGTTCTTC. Protein: CASSQILAGATYNEQFF.